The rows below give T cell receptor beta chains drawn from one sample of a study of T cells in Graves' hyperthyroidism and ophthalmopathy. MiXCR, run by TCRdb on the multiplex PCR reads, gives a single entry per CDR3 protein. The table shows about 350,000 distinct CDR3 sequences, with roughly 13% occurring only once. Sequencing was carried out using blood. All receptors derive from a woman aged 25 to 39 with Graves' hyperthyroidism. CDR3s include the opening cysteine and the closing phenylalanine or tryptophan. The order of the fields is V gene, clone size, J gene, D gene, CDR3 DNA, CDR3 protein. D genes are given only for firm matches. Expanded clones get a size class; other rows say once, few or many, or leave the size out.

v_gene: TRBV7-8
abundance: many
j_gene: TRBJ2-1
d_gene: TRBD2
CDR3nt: TGTGCCAGCAGCTTAGCGCGATGGGGAGCGGGAATCAATGAGCAGTTCTTC
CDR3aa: CASSLARWGAGINEQFF

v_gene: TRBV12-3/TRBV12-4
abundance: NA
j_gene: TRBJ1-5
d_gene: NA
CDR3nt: TGTGCCAGTAACAGGGAAAGTAGCAATCAGCCCCAGCATTTT
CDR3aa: CASNRESSNQPQHF

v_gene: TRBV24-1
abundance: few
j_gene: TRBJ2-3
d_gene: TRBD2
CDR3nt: TGTGCCACCAGTGATGGAAAGCTAGCGGGAGGCCAGGGAGATACGCAGTATTTT
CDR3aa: CATSDGKLAGGQGDTQYF

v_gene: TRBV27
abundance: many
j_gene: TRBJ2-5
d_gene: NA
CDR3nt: TGTGCCAGCAGTTTATTGCGCGGAGAGACCCAGTACTTC
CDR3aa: CASSLLRGETQYF

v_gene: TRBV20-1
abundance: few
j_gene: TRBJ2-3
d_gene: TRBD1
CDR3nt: TGCAGTGCTAGGAGCCCGACAGGGCTACTAGTTACGCAGTATTTT
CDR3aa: CSARSPTGLLVTQYF

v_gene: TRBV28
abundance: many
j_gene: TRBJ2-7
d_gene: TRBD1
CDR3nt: TGTGCCAGCAGAGGGACAGGGGTCCGCTACCTACATGACGAGCAGTACTTC
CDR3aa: CASRGTGVRYLHDEQYF

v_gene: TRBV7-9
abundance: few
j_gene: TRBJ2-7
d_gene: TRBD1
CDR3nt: TGTGCCAGCAGCTCCCCTATGGGACAGGTTTCCTACGAGCAGTACTTC
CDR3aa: CASSSPMGQVSYEQYF

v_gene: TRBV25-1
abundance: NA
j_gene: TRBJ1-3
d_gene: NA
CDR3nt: TGTGCCAGCAGTGAATCCGCACACTCTGGAAACACCATATATTTT
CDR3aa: CASSESAHSGNTIYF

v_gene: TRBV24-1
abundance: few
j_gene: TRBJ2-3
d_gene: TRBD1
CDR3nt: TGTGCCACCAGTGGGGACAGGGGAGGCACAGATACGCAGTATTTT
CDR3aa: CATSGDRGGTDTQYF

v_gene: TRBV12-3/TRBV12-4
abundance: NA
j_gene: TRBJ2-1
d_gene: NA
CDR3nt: TGTGCCAGCAGTCAGGGAGGCCATGAGCAGTTCTTC
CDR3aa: CASSQGGHEQFF

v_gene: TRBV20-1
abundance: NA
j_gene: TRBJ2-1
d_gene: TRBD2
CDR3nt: TGCAGTGCTCCCGGGCGGGGGTCCCGCTTTTTCTCCTACAATGAGCAGTTCTTC
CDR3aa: CSAPGRGSRFFSYNEQFF

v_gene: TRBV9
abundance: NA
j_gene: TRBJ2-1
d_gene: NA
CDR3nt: TGTGCCAGCAGCGTCCAGGGAGACCTCTACAATGAGCAGTTCTTC
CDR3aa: CASSVQGDLYNEQFF

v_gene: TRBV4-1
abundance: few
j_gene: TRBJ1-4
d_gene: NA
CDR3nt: TGCGCCAGCAGCCTGATACACCGAGACCTTGATGAAAAACTGTTTTTT
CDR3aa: CASSLIHRDLDEKLFF

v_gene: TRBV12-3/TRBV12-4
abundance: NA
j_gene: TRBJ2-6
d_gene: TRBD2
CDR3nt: TGTGCCAGCAGTTTTTCGGGACTAGTGACCTCTGGGGCCAACGTCCTGACTTTC
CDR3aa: CASSFSGLVTSGANVLTF

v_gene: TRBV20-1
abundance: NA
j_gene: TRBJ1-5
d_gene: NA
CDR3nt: TGCAGTGCAACAAATAGCAATCAGCCCCAGCATTTT
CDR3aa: CSATNSNQPQHF

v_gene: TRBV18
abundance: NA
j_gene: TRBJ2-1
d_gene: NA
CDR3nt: TGTGCCAGCTCACCTCAGTCCCCTTCGGGACGGGAGTTGGATGAGCAGTTCTTC
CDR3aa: CASSPQSPSGRELDEQFF

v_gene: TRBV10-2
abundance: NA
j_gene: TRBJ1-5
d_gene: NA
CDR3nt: TGCGCCACAGGGACGGCGACAAATCAGCCCCAGCATTTT
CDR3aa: CATGTATNQPQHF

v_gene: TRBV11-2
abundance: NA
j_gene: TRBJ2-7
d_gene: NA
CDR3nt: TGTGCCAGCAGCCCCGGAGGCTCGGACTCCGAGCAGTACTTC
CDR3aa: CASSPGGSDSEQYF

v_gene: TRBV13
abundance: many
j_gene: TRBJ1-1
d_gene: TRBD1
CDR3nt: TGTGCCAGCAGCTTAGTAGCCAGGGGGGTTACTGAAGCTTTCTTT
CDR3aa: CASSLVARGVTEAFF

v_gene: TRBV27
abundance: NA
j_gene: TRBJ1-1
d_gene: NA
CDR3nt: TGTGCCAGAGTAACGGGTAACACTGAAGCTTTCTTT
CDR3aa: CARVTGNTEAFF

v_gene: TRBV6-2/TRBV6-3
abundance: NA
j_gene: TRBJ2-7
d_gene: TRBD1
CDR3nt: TGTGCCAGCAACACAGGGGAACTCTACGAGCAGTACTTC
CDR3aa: CASNTGELYEQYF

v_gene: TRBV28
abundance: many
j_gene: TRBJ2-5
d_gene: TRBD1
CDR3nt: TGTGCCAGCAGTTTCTTTGACAGGGCGGGGACCCAGTACTTC
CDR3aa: CASSFFDRAGTQYF

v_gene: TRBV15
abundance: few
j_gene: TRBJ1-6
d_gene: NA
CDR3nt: TGTGCCACCAGCAGAATCACTGCCCTAAATTCACCCCTCCACTTT
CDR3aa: CATSRITALNSPLHF

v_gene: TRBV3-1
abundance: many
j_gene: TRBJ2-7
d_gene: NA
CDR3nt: TGTGCCAGCAGCCAAGGAAGGTCCCCGAGCTACGAGCAGTACTTC
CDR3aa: CASSQGRSPSYEQYF

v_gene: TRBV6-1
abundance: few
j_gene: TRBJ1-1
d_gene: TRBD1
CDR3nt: TGTGCCAGCACCCAGGGGGGGGCCACTGAAGCTTTCTTT
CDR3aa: CASTQGGATEAFF

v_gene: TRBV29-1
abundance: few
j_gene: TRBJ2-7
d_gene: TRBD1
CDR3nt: TGCAGCGTTGAGGGCGCAGGGGGCTACGAGCAGTACTTC
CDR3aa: CSVEGAGGYEQYF

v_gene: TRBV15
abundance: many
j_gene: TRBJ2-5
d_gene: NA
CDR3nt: TGTGCCACCAGCAGAATATATACAGGATCCGGCGGCGAGACCCAGTACTTC
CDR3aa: CATSRIYTGSGGETQYF

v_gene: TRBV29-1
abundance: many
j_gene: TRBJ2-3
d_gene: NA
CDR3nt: TGCAGCGATACGGGTGCAGATACGCAGTATTTT
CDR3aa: CSDTGADTQYF

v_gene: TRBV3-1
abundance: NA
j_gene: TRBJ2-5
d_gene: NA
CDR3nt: TGTGCCAGCAGCCGGGCCGAAGGCCAGACCCAGTACTTC
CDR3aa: CASSRAEGQTQYF

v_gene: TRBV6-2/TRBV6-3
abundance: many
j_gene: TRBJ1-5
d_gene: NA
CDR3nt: TGTGCCAGCAGTCATCCCGCCGGGCCTTTGCCTTATAGCAATCAGCCCCAGCATTTT
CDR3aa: CASSHPAGPLPYSNQPQHF

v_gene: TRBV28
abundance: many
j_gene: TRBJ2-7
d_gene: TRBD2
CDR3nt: TGTGCCAGCAGTTTATGCTGGGGGACTAGCGGGAGTATCAGGAGGGGCGAGCAGTACTTC
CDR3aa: CASSLCWGTSGSIRRGEQYF

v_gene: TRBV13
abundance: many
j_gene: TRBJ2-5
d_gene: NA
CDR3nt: TGTGCCAGCAGCGGCCAAGGGGAGGAGACCCAGTACTTC
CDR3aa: CASSGQGEETQYF

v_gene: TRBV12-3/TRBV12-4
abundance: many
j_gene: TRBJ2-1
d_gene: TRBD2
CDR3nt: TGTGCCAGCAAGGTATCAGCGGGAGGGCCGGGTGAGCAGTTCTTC
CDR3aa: CASKVSAGGPGEQFF

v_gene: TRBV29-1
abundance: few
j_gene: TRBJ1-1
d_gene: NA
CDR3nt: TGCAGCGTTGAAAGGACAGCGAACACTGAAGCTTTCTTT
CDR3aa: CSVERTANTEAFF

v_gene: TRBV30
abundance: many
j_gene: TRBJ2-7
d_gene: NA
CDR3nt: TGTGCCTGGAGTAGGGGCGGCGGCTACGAGCAGTACTTC
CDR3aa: CAWSRGGGYEQYF

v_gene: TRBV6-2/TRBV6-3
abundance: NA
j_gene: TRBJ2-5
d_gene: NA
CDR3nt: TGTGCCACCCAGCTTGCTGGGAAAGAGACCCAGTACTTC
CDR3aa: CATQLAGKETQYF

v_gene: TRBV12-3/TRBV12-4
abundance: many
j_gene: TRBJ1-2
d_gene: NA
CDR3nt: TGTGCCAGCAGTTTACGACAGGCAAACTATGGCTACACCTTC
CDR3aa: CASSLRQANYGYTF

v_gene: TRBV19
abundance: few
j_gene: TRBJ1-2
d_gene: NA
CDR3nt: TGTGCCAGTATGTCTTCGGCTAACTATGGCTACACCTTC
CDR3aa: CASMSSANYGYTF

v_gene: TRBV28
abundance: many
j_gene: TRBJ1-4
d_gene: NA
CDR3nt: TGTGCCAGCAGCGCATCCCGGACAGCAACTAATGAAAAACTGTTTTTT
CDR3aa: CASSASRTATNEKLFF

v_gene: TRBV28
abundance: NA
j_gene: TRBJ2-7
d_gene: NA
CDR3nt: TGTGCCAGCAGTTGGTATAGCCGGAGCTCCTACGAGCAGTACTTC
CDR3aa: CASSWYSRSSYEQYF

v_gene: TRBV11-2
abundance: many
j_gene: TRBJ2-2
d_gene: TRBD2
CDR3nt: TGTGCCAGCAGCCCGGGACTAGCGGGAACCGGGGAGCTGTTTTTT
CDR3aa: CASSPGLAGTGELFF

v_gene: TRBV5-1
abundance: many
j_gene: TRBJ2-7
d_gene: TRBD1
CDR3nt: TGCGCCAGCAGCGAGACAGGGCCCTACGAGCAGTACTTC
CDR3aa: CASSETGPYEQYF

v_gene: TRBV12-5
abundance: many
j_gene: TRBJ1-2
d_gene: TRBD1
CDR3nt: TGTGCTAGTGCCGGGGACAGGGGCCTTTATGGCTACACCTTC
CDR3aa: CASAGDRGLYGYTF

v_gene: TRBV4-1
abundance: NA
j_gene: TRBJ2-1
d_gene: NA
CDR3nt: TGCGCCAGCAGCCAAGTCCTAGGCCCGGGTGAGCAGTTCTTC
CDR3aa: CASSQVLGPGEQFF

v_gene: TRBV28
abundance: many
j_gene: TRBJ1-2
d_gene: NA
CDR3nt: TGTGCCAGCAGTCCCAGAAGTTGGTGGGGCTACACCTTC
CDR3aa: CASSPRSWWGYTF

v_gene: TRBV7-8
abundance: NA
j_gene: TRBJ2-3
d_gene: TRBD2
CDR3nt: TGTGCCAGCAGCTTAGAGGGACTAGCGGGAGTCCGGAAAAGGGCCACAGATACGCAGTATTTT
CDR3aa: CASSLEGLAGVRKRATDTQYF

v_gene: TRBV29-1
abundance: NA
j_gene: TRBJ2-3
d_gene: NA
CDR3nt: TGCAGCGTTGTACTTTCCAGAGATACGCAGTATTTT
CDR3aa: CSVVLSRDTQYF

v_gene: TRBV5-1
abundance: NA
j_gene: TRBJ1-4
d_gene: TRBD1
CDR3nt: TGCGCCAGCAGCTCGGAAACGACAGGGGGGTTTGAAAAACTGTTTTTT
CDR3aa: CASSSETTGGFEKLFF

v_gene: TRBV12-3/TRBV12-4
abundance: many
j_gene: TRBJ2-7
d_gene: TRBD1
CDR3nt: TGTGCCAGCAGCGCCGGGACAGGGAACTACGAGCAGTACTTC
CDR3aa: CASSAGTGNYEQYF

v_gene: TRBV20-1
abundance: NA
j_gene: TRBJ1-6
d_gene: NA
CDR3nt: TGCAGTGCTAACCGGGACACGAATTCACCCCTCCACTTT
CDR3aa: CSANRDTNSPLHF

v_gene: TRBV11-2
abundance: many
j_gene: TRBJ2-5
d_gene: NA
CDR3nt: TGTGCCAGCAGCTTACCGGAAAGAGAGACCCAGTACTTC
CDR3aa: CASSLPERETQYF

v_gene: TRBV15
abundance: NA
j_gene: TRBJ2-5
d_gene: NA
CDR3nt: TGTGCCACCAGCAGGCGGAGGGGGGAGGACGGCAAAGAGACCCAGTACTTC
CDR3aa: CATSRRRGEDGKETQYF

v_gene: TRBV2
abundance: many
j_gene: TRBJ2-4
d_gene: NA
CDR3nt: TGTGCCAGCAGTGAAACGAGTATCGGGCTAGCCAAAAACATTCAGTACTTC
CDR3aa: CASSETSIGLAKNIQYF

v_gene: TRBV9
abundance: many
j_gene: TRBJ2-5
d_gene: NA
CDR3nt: TGTGCCAGCAGCGTGGATCAAAGGGAAGAGACCCAGTACTTC
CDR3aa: CASSVDQREETQYF

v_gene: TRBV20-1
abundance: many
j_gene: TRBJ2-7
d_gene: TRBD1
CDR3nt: TGCAGTGCCCGTACAGGGGACGGGCAGTACTTC
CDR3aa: CSARTGDGQYF

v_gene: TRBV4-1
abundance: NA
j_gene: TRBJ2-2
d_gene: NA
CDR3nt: TGCGCCAGCAGCGCACCCGCGAACACCGGGGAGCTGTTTTTT
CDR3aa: CASSAPANTGELFF

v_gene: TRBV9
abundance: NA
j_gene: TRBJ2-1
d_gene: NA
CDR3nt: TGTGCCAGCAGCGGGCGAGTCCCGTCAAATGAGCAGTTCTTC
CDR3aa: CASSGRVPSNEQFF

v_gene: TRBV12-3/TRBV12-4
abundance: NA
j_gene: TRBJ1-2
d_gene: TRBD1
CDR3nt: TGTGCCAGAAGCCGGGGACAGGGCTTCTATGGCTACACCTTC
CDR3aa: CARSRGQGFYGYTF

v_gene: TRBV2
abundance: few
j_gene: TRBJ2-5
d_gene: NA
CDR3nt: TGTGCCAGCAGAAGCGGAACTAAAGAGACCCAGTACTTC
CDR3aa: CASRSGTKETQYF

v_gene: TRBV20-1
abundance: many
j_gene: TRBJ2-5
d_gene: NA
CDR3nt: TGCAGTGCTAGCGTCCCCGGTCGGGGGCAAGAGACCCAGTACTTC
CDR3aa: CSASVPGRGQETQYF